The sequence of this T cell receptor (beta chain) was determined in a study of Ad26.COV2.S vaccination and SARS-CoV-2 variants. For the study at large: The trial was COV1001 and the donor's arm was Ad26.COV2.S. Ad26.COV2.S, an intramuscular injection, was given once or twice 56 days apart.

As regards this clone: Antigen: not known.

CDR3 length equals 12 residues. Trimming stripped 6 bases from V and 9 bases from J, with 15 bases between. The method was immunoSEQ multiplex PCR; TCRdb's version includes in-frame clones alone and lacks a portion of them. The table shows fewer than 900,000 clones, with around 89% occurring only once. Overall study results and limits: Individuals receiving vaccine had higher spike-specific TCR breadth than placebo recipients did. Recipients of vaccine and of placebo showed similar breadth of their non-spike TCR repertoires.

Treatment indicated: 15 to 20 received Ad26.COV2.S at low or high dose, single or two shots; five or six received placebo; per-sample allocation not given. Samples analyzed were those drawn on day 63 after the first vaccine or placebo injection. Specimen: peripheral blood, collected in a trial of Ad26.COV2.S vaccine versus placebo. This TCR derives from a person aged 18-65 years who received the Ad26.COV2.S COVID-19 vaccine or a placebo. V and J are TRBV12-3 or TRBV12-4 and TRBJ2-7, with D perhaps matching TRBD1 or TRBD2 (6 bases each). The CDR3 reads CASSHVGGGQYF. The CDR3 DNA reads TGTGCCAGCAGCCATGTAGGGGGAGGGCAGTACTTC.